The T cell receptor beta chain under discussion was sequenced for a study of blood T cell repertoires in COVID-19. The wider study: Sites in the United States, Italy and Spain provided acute and convalescent COVID-19 samples.

Germline V gene data show CDR1 as MDHEN and CDR2 as SYDVKM. After removal of 5 bases from V and 2 bases from J, the junction contained 8 bases not matched to a gene. The CDR3 has 15 amino acids. The assay was immunoSEQ multiplex PCR, and TCRdb's table has in-frame clones only and misses some. The sample includes 220,000 or so clones, around 89% seen only once; the top ten take roughly 3.7%. This clonotype originated in a woman younger than 35 in a cohort exposed to, infected with or recovered from COVID-19 (not recorded which). The genes are TRBV28 and TRBJ1-1; 7 bases align to TRBD1. The sequenced sample consisted of PBMCs or T cells enriched from blood (not recorded which). DNA of the CDR3: TGTGCCAGCAGTCCAACCGGGACAGCTAACACTGAAGCTTTCTTT. Protein product: CASSPTGTANTEAFF.